This T cell receptor (beta chain) was sequenced for a study of Tregs in tolerant kidney transplant recipients. Generated by immunoSEQ multiplex PCR, the TCRdb table keeps only in-frame clones and is missing some. The table shows 200,000 to 300,000 clones, with roughly 80% occurring only once. Germline assignment: CDR1 WSHSY and CDR2 SAAADI. Trimming shortened V by 8 bases and J by 7 bases, and 18 bases separated the two germline ends. This CDR3 region has 14 residues. Source material: CD4+ T cells from blood. V is TRBV10-2 and J is TRBJ1-5, with a possible D match to TRBD1 (5 bases). The source is a human donor in good health. CDR3 sequence: CASARTTVEQPQHF. CDR3 coding DNA: TGCGCCAGCGCCCGGACGACAGTCGAACAGCCCCAGCATTTT.